Following are 11 T cell receptor beta chains from one sample sequenced in a study of early T cells in non-severe SARS-CoV-2 infection (dated by TCRdb to about 2021). The receptor library was made with 5' RACE. TCRdb records NextSeq 500 as the sequencer. Using fastp at Q25 and MiXCR, TCRdb reprocessed the public reads and kept productive beta chains. Here each entry gathers all rows of one CDR3 protein and keeps the most common genes and DNA. The sample data list tens of thousands of distinct CDR3 sequences, and under 15% of these were observed just once. The ten top clones hold 10% of the sample. The specimen comprised whole blood, sampled at baseline. All receptors derive from an adult who was a healthcare worker with PCR-confirmed SARS-CoV-2 infection or an uninfected control (not recorded which).

The chain has TRBV29-1 and TRBJ2-5; possibly TRBD2 for D (5 bases). V lost 0 bases and J 5 bases, leaving 16 bases between the germline ends. The CDR3 totals 15 residues. Per the germline V gene, CDR1 is SQVTM and CDR2 is ANQGSEA. The chain's CDR3 is CSVEDGSGIRETQYF. The CDR3 bases are TGCAGCGTTGAAGACGGGTCGGGGATACGGGAGACCCAGTACTTC.

This clonotype was observed a few times. The CDR3 nucleotides are TGTGCCAGCAGTTCCCCCGGGACTAGCGGTAATGAGCAGTTCTTC. Translated, it gives CASSSPGTSGNEQFF. The chain employs TRBV11-2 and TRBJ2-1; TRBD2 agrees at 11 bases. The length of the CDR3 is 15 residues. V shed 6 bases, J shed 7 bases, and the junction held 8 bases outside the gene matches. Germline-derived CDR1 and CDR2 are SGHAT and FQNNGV.

The table lists this clonotype with a few counts. The chain uses TRBV28 and TRBJ2-6, with D unresolved. The CDR3 sequence is 16 residues long. Trimming left V 5 bases short and J 0 bases short, with 11 bases between. Germline loops: CDR1 MDHEN, CDR2 SYDVKM. The CDR3 protein is CASSRPSSSGANVLTF. The DNA for the CDR3 is TGTGCCAGCAGTAGGCCCTCGAGCTCTGGGGCCAACGTCCTGACTTTC.

This clonotype occurred many times. V usage is TRBV27 and J usage is TRBJ2-3; 11 nucleotides match TRBD1. The trim removed 4 bases at V and 1 base at J, leaving 4 bases unmatched. The germline V gene has CDR1 MNHEY and CDR2 SMNVEV (reference sequence). The CDR3 runs to 16 residues. The DNA of the CDR3 is TGTGCCAGCAGTTCCCGGACAGGGGGCGGCACAGATACGCAGTATTTT. This encodes CASSSRTGGGTDTQYF.

CDR3 protein: CASSPSGRSPLHF. CDR3 bases: TGTGCCAGCTCACCATCGGGGAGATCACCCCTCCACTTT. The V and J genes are TRBV18 and TRBJ1-6, with no clear D. V was shortened by 2 bases and J by 10 bases, with 9 bases between the two germline ends. The CDR3 contains 13 residues. Germline V gives CDR1 KGHSH, CDR2 LQKENI.

This clonotype was picked up a small number of times. The rearrangement joins TRBV10-3 to TRBJ2-1; 7 bases line up with TRBD2. V lost 7 bases, J lost 2 bases, and 8 bases stayed unmatched. There are 15 residues in the CDR3. Germline V gives CDR1 ENHRY, CDR2 SYGVKD. CDR3 in DNA: TGTGCCATCATGGCGGGAGTGACCCCCTACAATGAGCAGTTCTTC. It encodes CAIMAGVTPYNEQFF.

V is TRBV4-1 and J is TRBJ2-7; D not resolved. The germline V gene has CDR1 MGHRA and CDR2 YSYEKL. V was pared by 0 bases and J by 4 bases, with 10 bases between. The CDR3 runs to 14 residues. The CDR3 spells CASSQDGRNYEQYF. CDR3 DNA sequence: TGCGCCAGCAGCCAAGATGGGCGGAATTACGAGCAGTACTTC.

This clonotype occurred a few times. This rearrangement joins TRBV20-1 to TRBJ1-5, with D hard to call. This CDR3 contains 14 residues. Per the germline V gene, CDR1 is DFQATT and CDR2 is SNEGSKA (reference sequence). V was trimmed by 3 bases and J by 3 bases, leaving 12 bases between them. For the CDR3, the DNA is TGCAGTGCTAGTCTCGCGACGGACAATCAGCCCCAGCATTTT. This sequence encodes CSASLATDNQPQHF.

This clonotype was seen more than once but under ten times. V usage is TRBV6-2 or TRBV6-3 and J usage is TRBJ2-7; 9 bases agree with TRBD2. With V trimmed by 0 bases and J by 3 bases, 3 bases remained unmatched. CDR3 length equals 15 residues. CDR1 MNHEY and CDR2 SVGEGT come from the germline V gene. CDR3 region: CASSYSSTSGYEQYF. CDR3 nucleotide sequence: TGTGCCAGCAGTTACTCATCGACTAGCGGCTACGAGCAGTACTTC.

This clonotype was counted between two and nine times. The chain carries TRBV7-9 and TRBJ2-6; TRBD1 aligns across 7 bases. Germline V gene data show CDR1 as SEHNR and CDR2 as FQNEAQ (reference sequence). CDR3 length equals 15 residues. V shed 5 bases and J 1 base; nucleotides not matched to a gene: 2. The CDR3 DNA is TGTGCCAGCAGCCAGGGGGTTTCTGGGGCCAACGTCCTGACTTTC. Its translation: CASSQGVSGANVLTF.

This clonotype was counted between two and nine times. The chain carries TRBV2 and TRBJ2-2; 7 positions match TRBD1. The CDR3 runs 14 residues. Germline V lookup: CDR1 SNHLY, CDR2 FYNNEI. The ends lost 3 bases at V and 6 bases at J; junction bases unmatched: 4. The CDR3 nucleotides are TGTGCCAGCAGTGACGGCAGGGGGTCCGGGGAGCTGTTTTTT. Its translation is CASSDGRGSGELFF.